This T cell receptor beta chain comes out of a study of cytomegalovirus exposure and HLA in healthy donors. Trimming pared 2 bases from V and 4 bases from J, leaving 9 bases between. The length of the CDR3 is 13 residues. CDR1 is LNHDA, CDR2 SQIVND, per germline (reference sequence). PCR used 60 Vbeta primers and 13 Jbeta primers. Clones were sequenced by immunoSEQ multiplex PCR, and TCRdb holds only the in-frame ones, with some missing. Of about 130,000 clones listed, roughly three quarters were seen once; the top ten hold about 1.1%. Study-level results: Testing in vitro showed a few CMV-associated chains specific for CMV antigens. V segments that were indistinguishable, TRBV6-2 and TRBV6-3 among them, were omitted from analysis. The presence/absence work took it that sequencing depth was about the same across donors.

Of note for this clone: The antigen is not known. This CDR3 is also generated by other DNA sequences in the sample.

The sequence was collected from a woman aged 30 to 39 in good health and CMV-seronegative. Sequenced: PBMCs. This sequence joins TRBV19 and TRBJ2-7; TRBD1 might be the D (5 bases). The CDR3 DNA reads as TGTGCCAGTAGTATACAGGGTTCATACGAGCAGTACTTC. Its translation: CASSIQGSYEQYF.